The clone carrying this T cell receptor beta chain has at least ten counts. Its antigen is as yet unknown. This record comes from a study of T cells after yellow fever vaccination. Trimming removed 5 bases from V and 3 bases from J, with 14 bases in between. CDR3 length: 14 residues. Universal primer sites and UMIs were introduced during 5'RACE template-switching synthesis of TCR cDNA. One entry per CDR3 protein, called by TCRdb with MiXCR from the 5' RACE reads. The data hold some 600,000 distinct CDR3 sequences, with around an eighth observed a single time. Study-wide points: Most clones from primary vaccination were detected again post-booster (roughly 96% CD4, more than 85% CD8). High-abundance clonotypes from the bulk population could contaminate FACS-sorted repertoires. By day 5 rather than day 15, the secondary response had peaked, though it was weaker.

Sequencing was performed on PBMCs, taken on the day of the yellow fever booster vaccination. This TCR was recovered from a man in his thirties or forties who received the YFV17D yellow fever vaccine. The gene calls are TRBV12-3 or TRBV12-4 and TRBJ2-7, with D uncertain. CDR3 in amino acids: CASSPRTDHYEQYF. The CDR3 DNA reads as TGTGCCAGCAGTCCCCGGACGGATCACTACGAGCAGTACTTC.